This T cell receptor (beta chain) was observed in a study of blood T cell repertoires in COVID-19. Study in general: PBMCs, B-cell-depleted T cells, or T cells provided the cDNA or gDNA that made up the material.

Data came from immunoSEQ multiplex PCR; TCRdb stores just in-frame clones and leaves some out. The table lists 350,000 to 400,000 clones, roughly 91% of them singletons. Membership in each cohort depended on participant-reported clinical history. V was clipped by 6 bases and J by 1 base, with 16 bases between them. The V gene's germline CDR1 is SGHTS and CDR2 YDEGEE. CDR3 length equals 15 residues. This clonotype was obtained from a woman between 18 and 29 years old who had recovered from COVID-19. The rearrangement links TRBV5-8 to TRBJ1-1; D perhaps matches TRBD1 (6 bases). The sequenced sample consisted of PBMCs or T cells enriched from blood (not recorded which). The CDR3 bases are TGTGCCAGCATGTCCTTACAGGGCCAGAACACTGAAGCTTTCTTT. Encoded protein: CASMSLQGQNTEAFF. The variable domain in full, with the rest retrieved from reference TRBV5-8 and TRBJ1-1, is EAGVTQSPTHLIKTRGQQATLRCSPISGHTSVYWYQQALGLGLQFLLWYDEGEERNRGNFPPRFSGRQFPNYSSELNVNALELEDSALYLCASMSLQGQNTEAFFGQGTRLTVV.